These 17 T cell receptor beta chains were all obtained from the same sample, sequenced in a study of blood T cell repertoires in COVID-19. TCRdb keeps only in-frame clones here, not all; method: immunoSEQ multiplex PCR. The sample shows under 300,000 clones, 85% to 90% of them seen only once. Input material: PBMCs or T cells enriched from blood (not recorded which). These receptors originate from a woman in her forties or fifties who had recovered from COVID-19.

J is TRBJ2-4 and V is TRBV4-1; tentatively, D is TRBD2 (5 bases). Germline CDR1 MGHRA, CDR2 YSYEKL. V was cut by 3 bases and J by 5 bases, with 14 bases left in between. The CDR3 consists of 15 residues. As DNA, the CDR3 is TGCGCCAGCAGCCAGAAGATTGGGAGCGAAAACATTCAGTACTTC. Translated: CASSQKIGSENIQYF.

The V and J genes are TRBV15 and TRBJ1-2, with 9 positions matching TRBD1. CDR3 length: 15 residues. V lost 3 bases and J lost 7; bases outside the gene matches: 9. The V gene's germline CDR1 is LNHNV and CDR2 YYDKDF (reference sequence). This CDR3 reads CATSRGNRGLGGYTF. The CDR3, as DNA: TGTGCCACCAGCAGGGGGAACAGGGGGCTCGGTGGCTACACCTTC.

The V gene is TRBV6-5, the J gene TRBJ2-1; the match to TRBD2 covers 12 bases. Looked up from germline, CDR1 is MNHEY and CDR2 is SVGAGI. This CDR3 is 15 amino acids long. With V trimmed by 6 bases and J by 5 bases, 5 bases remained unmatched. CDR3 in DNA: TGTGCCAGCAGCACTAGCGGGAGGTACGACAATGAGCAGTTCTTC. Translating it yields CASSTSGRYDNEQFF.

The V gene is TRBV27, the J gene TRBJ2-3; 11 nucleotides match TRBD2. Trimming took 3 bases from V and 4 from J; bases not matched to a gene: 9. There are 17 residues in the CDR3. Looked up from germline, CDR1 is MNHEY and CDR2 is SMNVEV (reference sequence). The CDR3, as DNA: TGTGCCAGCAGTTTCCTCGGACTAGCGGGTATCGCAGATACGCAGTATTTT. This gives the protein CASSFLGLAGIADTQYF.

This chain links TRBV2 with TRBJ2-5; tentatively, D is TRBD1 (5 bases). The CDR3 sequence is 11 residues long. Germline values: CDR1 SNHLY, CDR2 FYNNEI. Trimming took 6 bases from V and 3 from J, leaving 5 bases between them. CDR3 loop: CASRQEETQYF. CDR3 DNA: TGTGCCAGCAGACAGGAAGAGACCCAGTACTTC. Supplemented by reference TRBV2 and TRBJ2-5, the full variable domain reads EPEVTQTPSHQVTQMGQEVILRCVPISNHLYFYWYRQILGQKVEFLVSFYNNEISEKSEIFDDQFSVERPDGSNFTLKIRSTKLEDSAMYFCASRQEETQYFGPGTRLLVL.

The V and J genes are TRBV27 and TRBJ1-1; D perhaps matches TRBD1 (5 bases). CDR1 is MNHEY and CDR2 is SMNVEV in the germline V gene (reference sequence). The CDR3 is made up of 14 amino acids. Deletions cut 11 bases from V and 2 bases from J, with 18 bases between. CDR3 sequence reads: CARIRGEANTEAFF. The CDR3 nucleotides read TGTGCCCGGATACGGGGGGAGGCAAACACTGAAGCTTTCTTT.

V gene TRBV3-1 (or the pseudogene TRBV3-2) combines with J gene TRBJ2-3, with 8 bases matching TRBD2. This CDR3 comprises 16 residues. J lost 0 bases, V lost 1 base, and 3 bases had no gene match. CDR1 LGHDT and CDR2 YNNKEL come from the germline V gene (reference sequence). In DNA, the CDR3 is TGTGCCAGCAGCCAAGTTATAGCGGGAAGCACAGATACGCAGTATTTT. Its translation: CASSQVIAGSTDTQYF.

There are a few counts of this clone. The V call is TRBV19, the J call TRBJ1-5; 10 nucleotides agree with TRBD1. CDR1 is LNHDA and CDR2 is SQIVND in the germline V gene (reference sequence). The CDR3 totals 18 residues. The J segment lost 4 bases and the V segment lost 4 bases, leaving 13 bases of the junction unmatched. This CDR3 is CASSRIRQGTGDNQPQHF. The CDR3 bases are TGTGCCAGTAGTAGAATCCGTCAAGGGACAGGGGATAATCAGCCCCAGCATTTT.

V is TRBV7-8 and J is TRBJ2-7; possible D gene TRBD2, 5 bases. V was clipped by 1 base and J by 2 bases, with 12 bases between them. Germline CDR1 is SGHVS and CDR2 is FQNEAQ. The CDR3 contains 15 residues. CDR3 region: CASSLEGGPTYEQYF. The DNA of the CDR3 is TGTGCCAGCAGCTTAGAGGGCGGGCCTACCTACGAGCAGTACTTC.

J is TRBJ2-7 and V is TRBV4-1; possibly TRBD2 for D (6 bases). Trimming removed 4 bases from V and 3 bases from J, with 19 bases in between. The CDR3 has 16 residues. Germline V gene sequence: CDR1 MGHRA, CDR2 YSYEKL. CDR3 coding DNA: TGCGCCAGCAGCCCCCTAGGGGCGGGACTTAACTACGAGCAGTACTTC. As protein: CASSPLGAGLNYEQYF.

V usage is TRBV6-2 or TRBV6-3 and J usage is TRBJ1-2; TRBD1 is a possible D gene (5 bases). Trimming took 2 bases from V and 2 from J, leaving 12 bases between them. This CDR3 comprises 15 residues. The germline V gene encodes CDR1 MNHEY and CDR2 SVGEGT. The CDR3 here is CASSYPTSGNYGYTF. CDR3 bases: TGTGCCAGCAGTTACCCGACCTCAGGGAACTATGGCTACACCTTC.

The rearrangement uses TRBV19 and TRBJ2-7; 10 bases line up with TRBD1. The germline CDR1 and CDR2 sequences are LNHDA and SQIVND (reference sequence). CDR3 length equals 14 residues. With V trimmed by 4 bases and J by 8 bases, 8 bases remained unmatched. The CDR3 is CASSTSGTGVKQYF. The CDR3 nucleotides read TGTGCCAGTAGTACATCCGGGACAGGGGTCAAGCAGTACTTC.

This clone was seen once. The chain employs TRBV10-1 and TRBJ2-7; 8 bases are shared with TRBD1. CDR1 WNHNN and CDR2 SYGVQD come from the germline V gene (reference sequence). V shed 4 bases, J shed 4 bases, and the junction held 12 bases outside the gene matches. The CDR3 has 16 residues. In DNA, the CDR3 is TGCGCCAGCAGTGGGACAGGGCGCGGGACCAATTACGAGCAGTACTTC. It yields the protein CASSGTGRGTNYEQYF.

This chain joins TRBV15 and TRBJ1-1, with D possibly matching TRBD1 (5 bases). Germline V CDR1 and CDR2: LNHNV, YYDKDF (reference sequence). With 0 bases removed from V and 6 bases from J, the gap between germline ends came to 14 bases. The CDR3 is made up of 15 amino acids. CDR3 sequence (DNA): TGTGCCACCAGCAGAGAGGTTCAGGGTAAAGCTGAAGCTTTCTTT. Translated: CATSREVQGKAEAFF.

V and J are TRBV27 and TRBJ2-3; D is unclear. Germline CDR1 and CDR2: MNHEY and SMNVEV (reference sequence). The CDR3 extends over 13 amino acids. Trimming removed 1 base from V and 3 bases from J, with 5 bases in between. CDR3 nucleotides: TGTGCCAGCAGTTTATTTATTACAGATACGCAGTATTTT. Amino acid sequence: CASSLFITDTQYF.

The rearrangement uses TRBV2 and TRBJ2-1; 8 positions match TRBD1. With 6 bases clipped from V and 2 bases from J, the junction kept 3 bases outside the gene matches. The CDR3 sequence is 14 residues long. Germline assignment: CDR1 SNHLY and CDR2 FYNNEI. The CDR3 DNA follows: TGTGCCAGCAGAGGACAGGGCCCCTACAATGAGCAGTTCTTC. This sequence encodes CASRGQGPYNEQFF.

V gene TRBV7-2 combines with J gene TRBJ1-5; D is possibly TRBD1 (6 bases). The CDR3 consists of 12 residues. Germline CDR1 is SGHTA and CDR2 is FQGNSA. Trimming pared 5 bases from V and 9 bases from J, leaving 11 bases between. The CDR3 here is CASSQGGGPQHF. In DNA form, the CDR3 reads TGTGCCAGCAGCCAAGGGGGGGGGCCCCAGCATTTT.